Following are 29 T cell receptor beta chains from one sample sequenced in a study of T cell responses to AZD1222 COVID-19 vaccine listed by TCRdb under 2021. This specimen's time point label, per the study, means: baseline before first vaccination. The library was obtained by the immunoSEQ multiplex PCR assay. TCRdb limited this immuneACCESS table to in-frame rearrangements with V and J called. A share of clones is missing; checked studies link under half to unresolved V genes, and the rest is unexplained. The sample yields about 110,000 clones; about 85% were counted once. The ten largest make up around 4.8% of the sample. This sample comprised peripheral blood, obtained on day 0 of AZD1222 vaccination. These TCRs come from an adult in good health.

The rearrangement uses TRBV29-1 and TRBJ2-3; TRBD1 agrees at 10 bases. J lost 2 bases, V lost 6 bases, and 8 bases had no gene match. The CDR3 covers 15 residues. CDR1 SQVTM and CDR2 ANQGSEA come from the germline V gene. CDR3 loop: CSVDRDRGATDTQYF. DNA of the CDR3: TGCAGCGTCGACCGGGACAGGGGTGCCACAGATACGCAGTATTTT.

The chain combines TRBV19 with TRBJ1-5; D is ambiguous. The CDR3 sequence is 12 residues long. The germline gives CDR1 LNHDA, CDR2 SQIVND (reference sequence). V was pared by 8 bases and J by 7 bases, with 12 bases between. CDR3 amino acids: CASGPTRQPQHF. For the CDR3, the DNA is TGTGCCAGTGGCCCAACCCGGCAGCCCCAGCATTTT.

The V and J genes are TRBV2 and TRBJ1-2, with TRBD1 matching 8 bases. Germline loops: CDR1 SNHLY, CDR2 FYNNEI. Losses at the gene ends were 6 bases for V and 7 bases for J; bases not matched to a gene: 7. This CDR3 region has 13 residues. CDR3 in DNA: TGTGCCAGCAGCGCGACAGGGGTGGGTGGCTACACCTTC. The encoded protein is CASSATGVGGYTF.

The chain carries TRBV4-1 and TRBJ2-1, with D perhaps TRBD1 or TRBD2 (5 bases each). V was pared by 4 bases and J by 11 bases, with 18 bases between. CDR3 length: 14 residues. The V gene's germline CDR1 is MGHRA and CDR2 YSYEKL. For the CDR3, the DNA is TGCGCCAGCAGCCTCCAACCCCTTACGGGGCAGCAGTTCTTC. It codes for CASSLQPLTGQQFF.

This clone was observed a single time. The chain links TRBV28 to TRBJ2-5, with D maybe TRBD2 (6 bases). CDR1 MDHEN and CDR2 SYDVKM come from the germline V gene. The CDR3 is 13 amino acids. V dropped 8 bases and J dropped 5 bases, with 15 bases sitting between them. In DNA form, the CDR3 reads TGTGCCAGCGGACGACTAGATGAGGAGACCCAGTACTTC. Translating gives CASGRLDEETQYF.

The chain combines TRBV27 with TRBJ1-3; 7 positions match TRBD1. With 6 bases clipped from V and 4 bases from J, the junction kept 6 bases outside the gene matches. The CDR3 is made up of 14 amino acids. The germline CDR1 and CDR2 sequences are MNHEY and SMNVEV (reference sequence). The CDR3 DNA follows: TGTGCCAGCAGGGAGGGGGCGCGGGGAAACACCATATATTTT. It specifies CASREGARGNTIYF.

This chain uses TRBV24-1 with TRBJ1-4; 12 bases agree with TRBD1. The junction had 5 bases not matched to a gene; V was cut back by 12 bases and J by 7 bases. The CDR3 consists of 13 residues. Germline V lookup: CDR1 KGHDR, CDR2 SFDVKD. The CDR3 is CAVGDRGLEKLFF. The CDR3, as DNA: TGTGCCGTAGGGGACAGGGGGCTTGAAAAACTGTTTTTT.

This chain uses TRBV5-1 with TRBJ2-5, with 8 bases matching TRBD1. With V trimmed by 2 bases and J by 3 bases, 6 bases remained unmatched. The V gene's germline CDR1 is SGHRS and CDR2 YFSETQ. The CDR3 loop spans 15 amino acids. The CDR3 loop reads CASSFAQGGKETQYF. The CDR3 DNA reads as TGCGCCAGCAGCTTTGCACAGGGGGGAAAAGAGACCCAGTACTTC.

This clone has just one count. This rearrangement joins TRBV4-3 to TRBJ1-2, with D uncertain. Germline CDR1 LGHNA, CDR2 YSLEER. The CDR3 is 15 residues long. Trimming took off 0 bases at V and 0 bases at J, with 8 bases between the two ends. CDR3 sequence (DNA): TGCGCCAGCAGCCAAGACCTTACAGCTAACTATGGCTACACCTTC. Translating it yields CASSQDLTANYGYTF.

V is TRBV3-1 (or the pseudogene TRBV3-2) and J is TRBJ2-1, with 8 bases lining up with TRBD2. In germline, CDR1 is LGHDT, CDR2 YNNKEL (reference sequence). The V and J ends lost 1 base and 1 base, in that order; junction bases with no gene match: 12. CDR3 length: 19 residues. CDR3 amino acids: CASSQAFSGEPTSYNEQFF. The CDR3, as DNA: TGTGCCAGCAGCCAAGCTTTTAGCGGGGAACCCACGTCCTACAATGAGCAGTTCTTC.

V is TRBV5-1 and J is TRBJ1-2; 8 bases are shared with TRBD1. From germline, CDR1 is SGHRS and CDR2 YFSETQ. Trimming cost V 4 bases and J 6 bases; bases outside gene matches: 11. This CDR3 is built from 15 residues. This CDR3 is CASSDMTGVRDGYTF. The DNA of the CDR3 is TGCGCCAGCAGCGATATGACAGGGGTAAGGGATGGCTACACCTTC.

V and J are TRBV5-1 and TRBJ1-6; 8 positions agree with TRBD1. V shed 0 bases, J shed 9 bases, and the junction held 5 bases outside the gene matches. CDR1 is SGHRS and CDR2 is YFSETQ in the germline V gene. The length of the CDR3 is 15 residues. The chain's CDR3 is CASSLASRGLSPLHF. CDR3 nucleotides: TGCGCCAGCAGCTTGGCCTCCAGGGGGCTTTCACCCCTCCACTTT.

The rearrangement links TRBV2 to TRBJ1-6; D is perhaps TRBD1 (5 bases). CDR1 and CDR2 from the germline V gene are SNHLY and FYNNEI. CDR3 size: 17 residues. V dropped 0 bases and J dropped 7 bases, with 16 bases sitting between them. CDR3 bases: TGTGCCAGCAGTGAAGCGCTTCAGGGATTCGGGAATTCACCCCTCCACTTT. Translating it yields CASSEALQGFGNSPLHF. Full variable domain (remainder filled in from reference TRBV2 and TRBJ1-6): EPEVTQTPSHQVTQMGQEVILRCVPISNHLYFYWYRQILGQKVEFLVSFYNNEISEKSEIFDDQFSVERPDGSNFTLKIRSTKLEDSAMYFCASSEALQGFGNSPLHFGNGTRLTVT.

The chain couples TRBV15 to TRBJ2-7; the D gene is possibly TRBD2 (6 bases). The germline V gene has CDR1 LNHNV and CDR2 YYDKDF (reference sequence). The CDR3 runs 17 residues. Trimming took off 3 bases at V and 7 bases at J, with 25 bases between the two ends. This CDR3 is CATSRNLIRDSSMEQYF. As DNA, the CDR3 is TGTGCCACCAGCAGGAACCTAATCCGGGACTCTAGCATGGAGCAGTACTTC. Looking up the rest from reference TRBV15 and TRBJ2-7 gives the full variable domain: DAMVIQNPRYQVTQFGKPVTLSCSQTLNHNVMYWYQQKSSQAPKLLFHYYDKDFNNEADTPDNFQSRRPNTSFCFLDIRSPGLGDTAMYLCATSRNLIRDSSMEQYFGPGTRLTVT.

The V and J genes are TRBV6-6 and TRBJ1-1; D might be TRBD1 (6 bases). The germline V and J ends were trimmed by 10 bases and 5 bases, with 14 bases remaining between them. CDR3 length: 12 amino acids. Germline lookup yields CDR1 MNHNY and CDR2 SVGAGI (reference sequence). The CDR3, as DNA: TGTGCCATTGATGGGGGGCGGACTGAAGCTTTCTTT. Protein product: CAIDGGRTEAFF.

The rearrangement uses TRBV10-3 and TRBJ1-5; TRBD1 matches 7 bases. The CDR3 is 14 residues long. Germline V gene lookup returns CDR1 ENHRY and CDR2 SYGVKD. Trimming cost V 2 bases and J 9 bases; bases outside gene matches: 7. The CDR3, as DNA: TGTGCCATCAGTGAGCACAGGGGCGAGTTGCCCCAGCATTTT. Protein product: CAISEHRGELPQHF.

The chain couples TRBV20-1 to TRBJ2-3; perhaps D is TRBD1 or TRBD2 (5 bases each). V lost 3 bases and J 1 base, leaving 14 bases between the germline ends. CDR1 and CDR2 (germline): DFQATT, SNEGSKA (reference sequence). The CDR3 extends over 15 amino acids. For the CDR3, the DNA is TGCAGTGCTAGTCAACAGGCGGAGGGCACAGATACGCAGTATTTT. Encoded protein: CSASQQAEGTDTQYF.

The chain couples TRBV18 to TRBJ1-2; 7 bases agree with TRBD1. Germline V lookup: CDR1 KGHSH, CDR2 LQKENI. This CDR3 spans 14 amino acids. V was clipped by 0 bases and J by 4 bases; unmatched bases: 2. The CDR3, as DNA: TGTGCCAGCTCACCACCGGGACAGTCCTATGGCTACACCTTC. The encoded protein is CASSPPGQSYGYTF.

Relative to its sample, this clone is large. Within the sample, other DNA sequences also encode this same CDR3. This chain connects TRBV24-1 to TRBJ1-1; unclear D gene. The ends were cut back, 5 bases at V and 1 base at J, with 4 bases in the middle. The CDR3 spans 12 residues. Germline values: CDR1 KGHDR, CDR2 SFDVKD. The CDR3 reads CATSGPNTEAFF. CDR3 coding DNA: TGTGCCACCAGTGGACCGAACACTGAAGCTTTCTTT.

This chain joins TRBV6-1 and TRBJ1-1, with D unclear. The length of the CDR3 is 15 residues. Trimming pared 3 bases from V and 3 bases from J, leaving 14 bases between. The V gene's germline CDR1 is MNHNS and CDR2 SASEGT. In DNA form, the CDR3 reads TGTGCCAGCAGTGAGACAAGGGTGGGAGACACTGAAGCTTTCTTT. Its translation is CASSETRVGDTEAFF.

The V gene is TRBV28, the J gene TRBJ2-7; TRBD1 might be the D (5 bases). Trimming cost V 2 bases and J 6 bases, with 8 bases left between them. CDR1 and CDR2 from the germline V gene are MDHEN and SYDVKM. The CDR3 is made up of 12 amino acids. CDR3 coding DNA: TGTGCCAGCAGTTTAAAGGGGTTCGAGCAGTACTTC. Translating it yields CASSLKGFEQYF.

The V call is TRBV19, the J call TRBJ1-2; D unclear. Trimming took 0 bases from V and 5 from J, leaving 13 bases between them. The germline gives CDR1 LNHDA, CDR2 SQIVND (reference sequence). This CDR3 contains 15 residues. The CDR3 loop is CASSIDQLVRYGYTF. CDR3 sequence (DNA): TGTGCCAGTAGTATAGACCAGCTGGTGAGATATGGCTACACCTTC.

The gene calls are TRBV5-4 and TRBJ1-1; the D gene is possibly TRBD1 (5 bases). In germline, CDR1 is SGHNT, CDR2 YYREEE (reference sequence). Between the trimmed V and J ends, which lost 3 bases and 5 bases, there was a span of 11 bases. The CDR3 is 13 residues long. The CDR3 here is CASSSWDATEAFF. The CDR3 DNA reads TGTGCCAGCAGCTCTTGGGACGCTACTGAAGCTTTCTTT.

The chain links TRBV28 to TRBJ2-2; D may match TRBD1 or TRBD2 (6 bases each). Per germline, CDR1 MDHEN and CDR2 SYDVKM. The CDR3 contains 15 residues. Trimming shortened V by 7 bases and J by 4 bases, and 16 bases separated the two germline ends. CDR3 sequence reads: CASTQRGVLTGELFF. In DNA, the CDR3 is TGTGCCAGCACTCAGAGGGGGGTCCTCACCGGGGAGCTGTTTTTT.

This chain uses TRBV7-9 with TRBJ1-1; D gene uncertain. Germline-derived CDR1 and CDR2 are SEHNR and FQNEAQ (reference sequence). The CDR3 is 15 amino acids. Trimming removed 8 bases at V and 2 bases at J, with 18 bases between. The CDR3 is CASAPSGRVNTEAFF. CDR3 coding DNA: TGTGCCAGCGCCCCATCCGGCCGGGTCAACACTGAAGCTTTCTTT.

The CDR3 nucleotides read TGTGCCAGCAGCCACGCTGGACAGGGAGGGACAGATACGCAGTATTTT. As protein: CASSHAGQGGTDTQYF. V is TRBV3-1 (or the pseudogene TRBV3-2) and J is TRBJ2-3, with a possible D match to TRBD1 (8 bases). The CDR3 is made up of 16 amino acids. Trimming left V 3 bases short and J 3 bases short, with 16 bases between. Germline CDR1 LGHDT, CDR2 YNNKEL (reference sequence).

The CDR3 region is CASSYEGNYGYTF. CDR3 bases: TGTGCCAGCAGTTATGAGGGAAACTATGGCTACACCTTC. The J gene is TRBJ1-2, the V gene TRBV6-2 or TRBV6-3, with no clear D. The V gene lost 3 bases and the J gene lost 2 bases, with 7 bases spanning the gap. The CDR3 length is 13 residues. Germline CDR1 and CDR2: MNHEY and SVGEGT.

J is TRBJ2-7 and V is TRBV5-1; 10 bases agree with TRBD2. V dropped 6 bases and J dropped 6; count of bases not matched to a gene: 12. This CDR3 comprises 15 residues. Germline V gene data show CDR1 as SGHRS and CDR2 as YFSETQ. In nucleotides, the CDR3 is TGCGCCAGCACAACTGGGGGAGCGGGAGGGCCCGAGCAGTACTTC. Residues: CASTTGGAGGPEQYF.

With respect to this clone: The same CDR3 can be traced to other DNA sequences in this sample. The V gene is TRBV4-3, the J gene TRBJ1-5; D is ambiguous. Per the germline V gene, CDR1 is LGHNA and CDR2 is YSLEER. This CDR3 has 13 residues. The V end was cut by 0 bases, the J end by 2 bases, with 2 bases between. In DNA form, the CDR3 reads TGCGCCAGCAGCCAAGACGGCAATCAGCCCCAGCATTTT. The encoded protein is CASSQDGNQPQHF.